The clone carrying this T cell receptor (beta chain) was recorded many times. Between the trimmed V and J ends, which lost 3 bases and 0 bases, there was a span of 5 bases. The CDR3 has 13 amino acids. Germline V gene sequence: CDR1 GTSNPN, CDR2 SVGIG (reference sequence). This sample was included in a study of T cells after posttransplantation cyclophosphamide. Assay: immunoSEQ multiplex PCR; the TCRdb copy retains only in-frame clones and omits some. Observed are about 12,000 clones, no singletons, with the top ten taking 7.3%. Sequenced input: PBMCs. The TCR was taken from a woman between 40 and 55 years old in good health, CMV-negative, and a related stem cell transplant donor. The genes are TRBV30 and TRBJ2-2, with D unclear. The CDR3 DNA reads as TGTGCCTGGAGCCAAACGAACACCGGGGAGCTGTTTTTT. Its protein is CAWSQTNTGELFF.